Below, 8 T cell receptor beta chains from the same sample are listed, as sequenced in a study of PD-1 blockade in classical Hodgkin lymphoma. No patient escaped relapse after autologous stem cell transplantation, and brentuximab vedotin exposure varied. Measured with immunoSEQ multiplex PCR; TCRdb has only the in-frame clones, and not every one. The table records under 30,000 clones, about 70% of them present only once. Here the sequenced sample was peripheral blood mononuclear cells (PBMCs), taken before the second cycle of nivolumab. The receptors derive from a human donor with classical Hodgkin lymphoma.

This chain joins TRBV4-3 and TRBJ2-4; D may be TRBD1 or TRBD2 (5 bases each). V shed 3 bases and J shed 3 bases, with 9 bases lying between them. CDR3 length: 14 residues. Germline V CDR1 and CDR2: LGHNA, YSLEER. In nucleotides, the CDR3 is TGCGCCAGCAGCCAGGGGGTGAGCAAAAACATTCAGTACTTC. It is translated as CASSQGVSKNIQYF.

The chain employs TRBV4-3 and TRBJ1-5, with D possibly matching TRBD1 (6 bases). V dropped 2 bases and J dropped 7 bases, with 9 bases sitting between them. This CDR3 region has 13 residues. Germline V lookup: CDR1 LGHNA, CDR2 YSLEER. The DNA for the CDR3 is TGCGCCAGCAGCCAAAATCAGGGGCAGCCCCAGCATTTT. It specifies CASSQNQGQPQHF.

The chain combines TRBV10-3 with TRBJ1-1; D gene uncertain. Germline V CDR1 and CDR2: ENHRY, SYGVKD. This CDR3 has 13 residues. The ends were cut back, 4 bases at V and 2 bases at J, with 8 bases in the middle. CDR3 amino acids: CAISGTLNTEAFF. In DNA, the CDR3 is TGTGCCATCAGTGGTACATTAAACACTGAAGCTTTCTTT.

V is TRBV29-1 and J is TRBJ1-3; unclear D gene. CDR3 size: 13 residues. The germline CDR1 and CDR2 sequences are SQVTM and ANQGSEA. V lost 5 bases and J lost 2, with 10 bases in between. CDR3 coding DNA: TGCAGCGTTCCCGCCTTGGCTGGAAACACCATATATTTT. It is translated as CSVPALAGNTIYF.

V usage is TRBV10-2 and J usage is TRBJ1-2; D remains unclear. V dropped 0 bases and J dropped 4 bases, with 18 bases sitting between them. The CDR3 runs 17 residues. From germline, CDR1 is WSHSY and CDR2 SAAADI. The CDR3 protein is CASSESGRALPTYGYTF. The CDR3 DNA is TGCGCCAGCAGTGAGTCGGGTAGGGCTCTACCAACCTATGGCTACACCTTC.

In its sample, this clone ranks as medium-sized. V gene TRBV2 combines with J gene TRBJ2-6; no clear D gene. Germline CDR1 is SNHLY and CDR2 is FYNNEI. Trimming shortened V by 8 bases and J by 0 bases, and 11 bases separated the two germline ends. CDR3 length: 15 residues. The CDR3 protein is CASGLGFSGANVLTF. CDR3 coding DNA: TGTGCCAGCGGGCTTGGGTTCTCTGGGGCCAACGTCCTGACTTTC.

This sequence joins TRBV29-1 and TRBJ2-1; no definite D call. The CDR3 is made up of 14 amino acids. CDR1 and CDR2 (germline): SQVTM, ANQGSEA. Trimming pared 4 bases from V and 4 bases from J, leaving 14 bases between. The CDR3 DNA is TGCAGCGTTGCGGCGCAATCCTCGTACAATGAGCAGTTCTTC. Protein product: CSVAAQSSYNEQFF.

V gene TRBV27 combines with J gene TRBJ1-2, with D hard to call. The CDR3 runs 11 residues. The germline V and J ends were trimmed by 6 bases and 7 bases, with 9 bases remaining between them. Germline lookup yields CDR1 MNHEY and CDR2 SMNVEV (reference sequence). DNA of the CDR3: TGTGCCAGCAGGGCTGGAGGTGGCTACACCTTC. It yields the protein CASRAGGGYTF.